The clone carrying this T cell receptor beta chain came up once. The antigen remains undetermined. 60 Vbeta and 13 Jbeta primers were used in PCR. Some clones are missing from TCRdb's copy, which holds only in-frame ones; the method was immunoSEQ multiplex PCR. This table has some 150,000 clones, 71% appearing once. The entry originates in a study of cytomegalovirus exposure and HLA in healthy donors. The study's findings and limits: Exclusion as indistinguishable affected some V segments, including TRBV6-2 and TRBV6-3. A later analysis revealed that TCR association rates differed between HLA loci, peaking at DRB1 and bottoming out at HLA-C. Across donors, most TCRs were seen rarely, yet some public ones were widespread. The study listed approximately 160 cytomegalovirus-associated TCR beta chains.

Trimming left V 0 bases short and J 5 bases short, with 4 bases between. The germline V gene has CDR1 SGHNT and CDR2 YYREEE (reference sequence). The CDR3 consists of 12 residues. The chain has TRBV5-4 and TRBJ2-3; D is unclear. Source material: PBMCs. The sequence derives from a woman aged 25 to 45 in good health and CMV-seronegative. The CDR3 sequence: CASSLVRDTQYF. The CDR3 DNA sequence: TGTGCCAGCAGCTTGGTGAGAGATACGCAGTATTTT.